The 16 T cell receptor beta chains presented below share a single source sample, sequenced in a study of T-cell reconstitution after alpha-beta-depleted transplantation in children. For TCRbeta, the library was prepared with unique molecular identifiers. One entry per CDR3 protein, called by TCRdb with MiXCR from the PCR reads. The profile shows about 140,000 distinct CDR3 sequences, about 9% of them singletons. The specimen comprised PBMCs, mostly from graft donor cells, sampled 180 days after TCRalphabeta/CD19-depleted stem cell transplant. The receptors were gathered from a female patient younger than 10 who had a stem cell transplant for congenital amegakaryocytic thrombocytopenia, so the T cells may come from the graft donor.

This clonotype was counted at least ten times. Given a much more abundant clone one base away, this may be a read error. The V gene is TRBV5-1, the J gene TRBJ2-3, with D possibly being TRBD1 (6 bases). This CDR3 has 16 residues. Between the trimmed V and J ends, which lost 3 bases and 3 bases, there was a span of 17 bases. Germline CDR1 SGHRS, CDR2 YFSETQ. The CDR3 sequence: CASSSLGGLRTDTQYF. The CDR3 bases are TGCGCCAGCAGCTCTCTTGGGGGCTTAAGAACAGATACGCAGTATTTT.

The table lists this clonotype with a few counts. The CDR3 region is CASSYPPGANTGELFF. Here the CDR3 DNA reads TGTGCCAGCAGTTATCCGCCGGGCGCGAACACCGGGGAGCTGTTTTTT. This chain uses TRBV7-2 with TRBJ2-2; D unresolved. The germline V gene has CDR1 SGHTA and CDR2 FQGNSA. V lost 6 bases, J lost 0 bases, and 14 bases lay in between. CDR3 length equals 16 residues.

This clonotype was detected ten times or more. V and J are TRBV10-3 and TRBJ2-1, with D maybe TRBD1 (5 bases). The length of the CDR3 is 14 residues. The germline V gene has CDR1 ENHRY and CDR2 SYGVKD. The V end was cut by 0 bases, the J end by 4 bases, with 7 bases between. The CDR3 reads CAISESDSYNEQFF. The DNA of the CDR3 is TGTGCCATCAGTGAGTCTGACAGTTACAATGAGCAGTTCTTC.

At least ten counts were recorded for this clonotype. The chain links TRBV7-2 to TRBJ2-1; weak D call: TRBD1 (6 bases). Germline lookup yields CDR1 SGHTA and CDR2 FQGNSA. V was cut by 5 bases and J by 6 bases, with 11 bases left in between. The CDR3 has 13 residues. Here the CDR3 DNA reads TGTGCCAGCAGCATGGACAGAAGCAATGAGCAGTTCTTC. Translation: CASSMDRSNEQFF.

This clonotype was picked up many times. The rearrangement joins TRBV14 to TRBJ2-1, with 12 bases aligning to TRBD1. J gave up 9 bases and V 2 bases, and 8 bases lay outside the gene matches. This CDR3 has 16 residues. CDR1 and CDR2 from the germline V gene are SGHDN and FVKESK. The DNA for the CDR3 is TGTGCCAGCAGCCAATATTCGGGACAGGGGGCTGGTGAGCAGTTCTTC. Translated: CASSQYSGQGAGEQFF.

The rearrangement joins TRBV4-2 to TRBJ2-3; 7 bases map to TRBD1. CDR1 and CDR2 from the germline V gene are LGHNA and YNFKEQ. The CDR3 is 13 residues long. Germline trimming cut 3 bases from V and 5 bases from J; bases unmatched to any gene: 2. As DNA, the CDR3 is TGTGCCAGCAGCCAGACAGGGCTAGATACGCAGTATTTT. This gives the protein CASSQTGLDTQYF.

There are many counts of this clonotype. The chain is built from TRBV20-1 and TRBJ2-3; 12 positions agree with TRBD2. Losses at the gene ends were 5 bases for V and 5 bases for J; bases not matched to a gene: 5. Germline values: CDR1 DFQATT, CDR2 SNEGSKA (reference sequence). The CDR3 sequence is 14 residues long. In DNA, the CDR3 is TGCAGTGCTCGGACTAGCGGGATACAAGATACGCAGTATTTT. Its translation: CSARTSGIQDTQYF.

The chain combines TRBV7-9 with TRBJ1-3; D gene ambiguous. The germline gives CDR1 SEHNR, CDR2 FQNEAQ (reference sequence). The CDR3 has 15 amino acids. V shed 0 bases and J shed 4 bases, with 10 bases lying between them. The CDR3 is CASSLAQWVGNTIYF. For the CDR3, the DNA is TGTGCCAGCAGCTTAGCACAGTGGGTCGGAAACACCATATATTTT.

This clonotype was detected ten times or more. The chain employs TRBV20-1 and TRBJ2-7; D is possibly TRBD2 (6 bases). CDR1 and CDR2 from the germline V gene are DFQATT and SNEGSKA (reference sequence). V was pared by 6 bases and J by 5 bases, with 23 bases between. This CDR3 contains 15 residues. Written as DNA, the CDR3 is TGCAGTGCGCTAGTGGGGGGAATACGCCCCCACGAGCAGTACTTC. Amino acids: CSALVGGIRPHEQYF.

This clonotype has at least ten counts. The CDR3 loop reads CASSLDRGRGYEQYF. CDR3 bases: TGTGCCAGCAGCCTGGACAGGGGGCGCGGCTACGAGCAGTACTTC. V gene TRBV12-3 or TRBV12-4 combines with J gene TRBJ2-7; 11 nucleotides line up with TRBD1. V dropped 6 bases and J dropped 3; count of bases not matched to a gene: 7. The CDR3 extends over 15 amino acids.

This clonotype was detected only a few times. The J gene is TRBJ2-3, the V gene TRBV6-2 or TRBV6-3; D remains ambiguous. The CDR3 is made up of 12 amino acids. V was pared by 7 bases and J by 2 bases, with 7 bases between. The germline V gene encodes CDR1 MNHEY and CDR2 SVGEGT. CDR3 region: CASTRDTDTQYF. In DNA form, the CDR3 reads TGTGCCAGCACAAGGGACACAGATACGCAGTATTTT.

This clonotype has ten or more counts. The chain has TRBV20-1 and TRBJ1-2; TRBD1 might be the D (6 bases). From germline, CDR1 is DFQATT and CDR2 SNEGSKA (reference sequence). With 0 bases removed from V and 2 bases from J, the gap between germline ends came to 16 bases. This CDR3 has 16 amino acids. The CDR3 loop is CSARENPGAGNYGYTF. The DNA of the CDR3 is TGCAGTGCTAGAGAGAATCCGGGGGCAGGGAACTATGGCTACACCTTC.

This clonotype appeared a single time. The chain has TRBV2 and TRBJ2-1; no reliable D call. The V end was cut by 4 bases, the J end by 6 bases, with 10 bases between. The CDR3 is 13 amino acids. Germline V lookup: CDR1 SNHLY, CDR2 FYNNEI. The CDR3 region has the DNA TGTGCCAGCAGTGTTTATGCCGGCAATGAGCAGTTCTTC. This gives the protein CASSVYAGNEQFF. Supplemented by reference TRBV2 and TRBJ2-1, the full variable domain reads EPEVTQTPSHQVTQMGQEVILRCVPISNHLYFYWYRQILGQKVEFLVSFYNNEISEKSEIFDDQFSVERPDGSNFTLKIRSTKLEDSAMYFCASSVYAGNEQFFGPGTRLTVL.

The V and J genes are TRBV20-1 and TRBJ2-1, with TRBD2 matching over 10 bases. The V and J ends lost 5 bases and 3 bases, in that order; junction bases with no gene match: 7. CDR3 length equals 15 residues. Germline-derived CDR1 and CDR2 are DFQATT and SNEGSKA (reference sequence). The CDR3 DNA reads TGCAGTGCTGATTCTAGCGGGAGAATCTACAATGAGCAGTTCTTC. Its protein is CSADSSGRIYNEQFF.

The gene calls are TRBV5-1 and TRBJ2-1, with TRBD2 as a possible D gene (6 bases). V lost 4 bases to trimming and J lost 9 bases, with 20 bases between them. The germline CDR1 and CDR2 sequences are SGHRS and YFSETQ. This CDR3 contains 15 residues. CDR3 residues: CASSTAGTRGSEQFF. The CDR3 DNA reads TGCGCCAGCAGCACCGCGGGGACTCGGGGCAGTGAGCAGTTCTTC.

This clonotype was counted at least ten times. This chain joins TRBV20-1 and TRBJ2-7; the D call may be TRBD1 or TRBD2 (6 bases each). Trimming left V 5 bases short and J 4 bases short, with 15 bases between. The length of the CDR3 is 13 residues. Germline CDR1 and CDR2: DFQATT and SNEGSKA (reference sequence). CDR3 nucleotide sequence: TGCAGTGCTTTTCTAGAGGGGGGTTACGAGCAGTACTTC. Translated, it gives CSAFLEGGYEQYF.